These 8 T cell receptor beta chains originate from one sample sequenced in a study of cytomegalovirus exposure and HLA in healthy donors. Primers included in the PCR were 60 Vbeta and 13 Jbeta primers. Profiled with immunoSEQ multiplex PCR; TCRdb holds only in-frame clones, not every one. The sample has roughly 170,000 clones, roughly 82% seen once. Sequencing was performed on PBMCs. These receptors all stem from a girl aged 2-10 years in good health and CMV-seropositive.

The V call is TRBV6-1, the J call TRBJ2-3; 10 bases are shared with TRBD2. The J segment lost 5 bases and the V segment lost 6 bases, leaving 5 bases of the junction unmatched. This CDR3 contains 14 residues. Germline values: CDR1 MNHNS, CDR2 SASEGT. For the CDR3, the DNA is TGTGCCAGCAGCCCTAGCGGGAGTCTAGATACGCAGTATTTT. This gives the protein CASSPSGSLDTQYF.

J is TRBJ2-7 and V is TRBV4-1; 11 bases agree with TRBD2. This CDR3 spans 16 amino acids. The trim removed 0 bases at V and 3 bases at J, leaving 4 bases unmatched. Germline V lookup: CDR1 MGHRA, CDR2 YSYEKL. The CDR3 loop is CASSQEATSGGYEQYF. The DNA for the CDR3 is TGCGCCAGCAGCCAAGAGGCAACTAGCGGGGGCTACGAGCAGTACTTC.

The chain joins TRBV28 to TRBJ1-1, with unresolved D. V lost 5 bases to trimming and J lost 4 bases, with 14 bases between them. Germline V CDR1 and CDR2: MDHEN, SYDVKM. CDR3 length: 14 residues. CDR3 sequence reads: CASSLPSPGTEAFF. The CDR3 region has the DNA TGTGCCAGCAGTCTTCCATCCCCGGGCACTGAAGCTTTCTTT.

The CDR3 is CASSVGGVGEGTEAFF. The CDR3 DNA sequence: TGTGCCAGCAGCGTAGGGGGAGTGGGGGAGGGCACTGAAGCTTTCTTT. The chain couples TRBV9 to TRBJ1-1; perhaps TRBD1 as D (5 bases). Trimming removed 0 bases from V and 4 bases from J, with 16 bases in between. The germline V gene encodes CDR1 SGDLS and CDR2 YYNGEE. The CDR3 runs 16 residues.

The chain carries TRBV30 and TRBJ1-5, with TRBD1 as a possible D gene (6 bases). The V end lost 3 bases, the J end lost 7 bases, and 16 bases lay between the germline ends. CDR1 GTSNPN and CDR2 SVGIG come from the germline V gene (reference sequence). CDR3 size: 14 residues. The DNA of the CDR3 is TGTGCCTGGAGGGAACAGGGTTTAGGCCAGCCCCAGCATTTT. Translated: CAWREQGLGQPQHF.

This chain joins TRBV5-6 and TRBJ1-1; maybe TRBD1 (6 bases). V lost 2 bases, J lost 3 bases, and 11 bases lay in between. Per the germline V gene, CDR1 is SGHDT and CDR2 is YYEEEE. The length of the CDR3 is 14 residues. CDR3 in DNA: TGTGCCAGCAGCTTAGGGACAACCTACACTGAAGCTTTCTTT. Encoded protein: CASSLGTTYTEAFF.

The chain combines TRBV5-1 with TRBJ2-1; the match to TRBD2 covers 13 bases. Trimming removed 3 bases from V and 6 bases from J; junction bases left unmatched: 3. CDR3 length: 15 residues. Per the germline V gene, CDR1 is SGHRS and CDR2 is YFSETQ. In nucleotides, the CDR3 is TGCGCCAGCAGCTCGAGACTAGCGGGAGGCAATGAGCAGTTCTTC. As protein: CASSSRLAGGNEQFF.

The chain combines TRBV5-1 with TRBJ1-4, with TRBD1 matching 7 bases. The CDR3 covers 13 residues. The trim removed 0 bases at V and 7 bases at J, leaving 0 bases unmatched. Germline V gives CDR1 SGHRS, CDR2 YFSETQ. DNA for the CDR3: TGCGCCAGCAGCTTGGGGACAGGTGAAAAACTGTTTTTT. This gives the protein CASSLGTGEKLFF.